This is a list of T cell receptor beta chains from one sample in a study of cytotoxic CD8 clonotypes in ibrutinib-treated CLL. Produced via immunoSEQ multiplex PCR; TCRdb's table is partial and in-frame only. The sample includes over 130,000 clones, 80% of them seen just once. Sequenced material: PBMCs, taken after 36 months of ibrutinib treatment. These receptors all come from a human donor with chronic lymphocytic leukemia. Both conserved end residues are part of each CDR3.

v_gene	len	j_gene	CDR3aa
TRBV13	18	TRBJ2-3	CASSFGPLAVRRTDTQYF
TRBV4-1	14	TRBJ2-5	CASSQVAYQETQYF
TRBV11-1	11	TRBJ2-5	CASSLGETQYF
TRBV4-1	17	TRBJ2-7	CASSQDLFSDRAREQYF
TRBV4-2	17	TRBJ2-1	CASSPSNGGSSYNEQFF
TRBV2	14	TRBJ2-7	CASSEEASVYEQYF
TRBV4-2	15	TRBJ2-5	CASSLPRGGQETQYF
TRBV6-5	15	TRBJ2-7	CASRPQAAGAYEQYF
TRBV5-1	15	TRBJ2-2	CASSLRDYTTGELFF
TRBV18	15	TRBJ2-5	CASSPWTAGRETQYF
TRBV6-4	15	TRBJ2-5	CASSDSGGGIGTQYF
TRBV9	15	TRBJ1-6	CASSVAGNYNSPLHF
TRBV7-3	13	TRBJ1-1	CASSWQVNTEAFF
TRBV5-6	15	TRBJ2-7	CASSLPGTGFHEQYF
TRBV19	11	TRBJ1-1	CASSRDTEAFF
TRBV9	15	TRBJ2-2	CASSVSSGFTGELFF
TRBV5-1	12	TRBJ1-1	CASSFSGAEAFF
TRBV6-1	11	TRBJ2-5	CASSVLETQYF
TRBV27	14	TRBJ1-1	CASSFLQGNTEAFF
TRBV18	17	TRBJ2-7	CASSPPRGRDLSYEQYF
TRBV2	13	TRBJ1-1	CASSDLGGTEAFF